The 20 T cell receptor beta chains below all came from one sample that was sequenced in a study of blood T cell repertoires in COVID-19. Sequencing was performed with immunoSEQ multiplex PCR; in TCRdb, only in-frame clones are kept and a portion is missing. The sample has approximately 100,000 clones, roughly 80% seen once. Sequencing was performed on peripheral blood. These receptors all come from a man in his fifties or sixties with acute or convalescent COVID-19.

The chain uses TRBV18 and TRBJ1-1; perhaps TRBD1 as D (5 bases). CDR1 KGHSH and CDR2 LQKENI come from the germline V gene. V lost 0 bases and J lost 1, with 6 bases in between. CDR3 length: 14 residues. The CDR3 here is CASSPPGANTEAFF. For the CDR3, the DNA is TGTGCCAGCTCACCACCAGGGGCGAACACTGAAGCTTTCTTT.

CDR3: CATSDTGTGSNEQFF. The CDR3 DNA reads TGTGCCACCAGTGACACCGGGACAGGGAGCAATGAGCAGTTCTTC. The chain couples TRBV24-1 to TRBJ2-1, with TRBD1 matching 9 bases. The junction had 6 bases not matched to a gene; V was cut back by 4 bases and J by 6 bases. This CDR3 has 15 amino acids. CDR1 KGHDR and CDR2 SFDVKD come from the germline V gene.

The chain links TRBV5-1 to TRBJ1-5; the D gene is possibly TRBD1 (6 bases). There are 15 residues in the CDR3. From germline, CDR1 is SGHRS and CDR2 YFSETQ. The V and J ends lost 2 bases and 3 bases respectively, with 12 bases between them. For the CDR3, the DNA is TGCGCCAGCAGCTTACAGGGTCTCTCCAATCAGCCCCAGCATTTT. Amino acids: CASSLQGLSNQPQHF.

V gene TRBV6-7 combines with J gene TRBJ2-1; a possible D gene is TRBD2 (6 bases). TRBV6-7 is flagged as an ORF with uncertain function. CDR3 size: 14 residues. V was cut by 0 bases and J by 7 bases, with 10 bases left in between. Here the CDR3 reads CASSYSSSGNEQFF. The DNA of the CDR3 is TGTGCCAGCAGTTACTCTTCGAGCGGGAATGAGCAGTTCTTC.

V and J are TRBV20-1 and TRBJ2-5, with D tentatively TRBD1 (5 bases). CDR1 and CDR2 from the germline V gene are DFQATT and SNEGSKA (reference sequence). This CDR3 comprises 13 residues. Trimming stripped 3 bases from V and 5 bases from J, with 13 bases between. CDR3 sequence (DNA): TGCAGTGCTAGTCCCGCAGGGCAGGAGACCCAGTACTTC. It encodes CSASPAGQETQYF.

The CDR3 loop reads CASSQGQGGSGELFF. In DNA form, the CDR3 reads TGCGCCAGCAGCCAAGGGCAGGGAGGATCCGGGGAGCTGTTTTTT. The chain has TRBV4-1 and TRBJ2-2, with D possibly being TRBD2 (6 bases). The CDR3 has 15 residues. The V and J ends lost 1 base and 6 bases respectively, with 12 bases between them. Germline CDR1 reads MGHRA; CDR2 reads YSYEKL.

The chain recombines TRBV6-6 with TRBJ2-1; TRBD1 might be the D (6 bases). CDR1 MNHNY and CDR2 SVGAGI come from the germline V gene (reference sequence). The V end was cut by 5 bases, the J end by 7 bases, with 18 bases between. CDR3 length: 15 residues. The CDR3: CASSGRDTLGNEQFF. Here the CDR3 DNA reads TGTGCCAGCAGTGGCCGGGACACTTTGGGGAATGAGCAGTTCTTC.

This clone was observed once. J is TRBJ1-1 and V is TRBV7-8; 7 nucleotides line up with TRBD1. Germline V gene sequence: CDR1 SGHVS, CDR2 FQNEAQ. V gave up 2 bases and J gave up 8 bases; unmatched junction bases: 20. CDR3 length: 18 amino acids. CDR3 DNA sequence: TGTGCCAGCAGCTTAAGGTCGGCGGGCGAGAGGGGGCGGAAAGAAGCTTTCTTT. It translates to CASSLRSAGERGRKEAFF.

The V call is TRBV7-3, the J call TRBJ2-3, with D uncertain. V dropped 1 base and J dropped 0 bases, with 20 bases sitting between them. This CDR3 is 19 amino acids long. Germline V gene sequence: CDR1 SGHTA, CDR2 FQGTGA. The CDR3 loop is CASSLRPSQAHPSTDTQYF. The CDR3, as DNA: TGTGCCAGCAGCTTAAGGCCGTCTCAAGCGCACCCTAGCACAGATACGCAGTATTTT.

This clone has only a few counts. The chain carries TRBV10-3 and TRBJ2-7; possibly TRBD2 for D (6 bases). V dropped 6 bases and J dropped 3 bases, with 9 bases sitting between them. This CDR3 is 12 amino acids long. Germline CDR1 reads ENHRY; CDR2 reads SYGVKD. The CDR3 nucleotides are TGTGCCATCAGCGACGGGGGCTACGAGCAGTACTTC. Encoded protein: CAISDGGYEQYF.

V is TRBV5-6 and J is TRBJ2-5, with D perhaps TRBD2 (6 bases). The CDR3 is 16 residues long. Germline V gives CDR1 SGHDT, CDR2 YYEEEE. V was pared by 0 bases and J by 7 bases, with 19 bases between. For the CDR3, the DNA is TGTGCCAGCAGCTTGGTCGGCGGGGACTTCTCGTGGACCCAGTACTTC. Amino acid sequence: CASSLVGGDFSWTQYF.

The rearrangement uses TRBV13 and TRBJ1-4; tentatively, D is TRBD1 (6 bases). Germline CDR1 and CDR2: PRHDT and FYEKMQ (reference sequence). There are 17 residues in the CDR3. Trimming took 0 bases from V and 0 from J, leaving 11 bases between them. CDR3 in DNA: TGTGCCAGCAGCTTAGGAGGACAGATTGCAACTAATGAAAAACTGTTTTTT. The encoded protein is CASSLGGQIATNEKLFF.

This chain connects TRBV14 to TRBJ2-4; 9 bases fit TRBD2. This CDR3 has 14 residues. CDR1 is SGHDN and CDR2 is FVKESK in the germline V gene. V shed 2 bases and J 9 bases; nucleotides not matched to a gene: 5. The CDR3 protein is CASSQRTSEGIQYF. Here the CDR3 DNA reads TGTGCCAGCAGCCAAAGGACTAGCGAGGGCATTCAGTACTTC.

V usage is TRBV5-4 and J usage is TRBJ1-3, with D hard to call. The germline gives CDR1 SGHNT, CDR2 YYREEE (reference sequence). V lost 0 bases, J lost 2 bases, and 12 bases lay in between. This CDR3 region has 16 residues. The CDR3 DNA is TGTGCCAGCAGCTTGGATGGCAAACTAACTGGAAACACCATATATTTT. Protein sequence: CASSLDGKLTGNTIYF.

CDR3 residues: CASSSTRTSSYNEQFF. CDR3 coding DNA: TGTGCCAGCAGCTCCACGAGGACAAGCTCCTACAATGAGCAGTTCTTC. This chain joins TRBV7-3 and TRBJ2-1; D is perhaps TRBD1 (5 bases). Germline V lookup: CDR1 SGHTA, CDR2 FQGTGA. The CDR3 is 16 residues long. Trimming removed 4 bases from V and 0 bases from J, with 13 bases in between.

The gene calls are TRBV9 and TRBJ1-2; D unresolved. CDR1 SGDLS and CDR2 YYNGEE come from the germline V gene. Trimming removed 3 bases from V and 6 bases from J, with 12 bases in between. The CDR3 has 13 amino acids. CDR3 amino acids: CASSGGGSHGYTF. CDR3 nucleotide sequence: TGTGCCAGCAGCGGGGGAGGGAGCCATGGCTACACCTTC.

This clone was recorded only once. V usage is TRBV4-3 and J usage is TRBJ1-4; D is unclear. The germline gives CDR1 LGHNA, CDR2 YSLEER. Trimming took 1 base from V and 4 from J, leaving 13 bases between them. The CDR3 runs 16 residues. For the CDR3, the DNA is TGCGCCAGCAGCCAAGTATATGGACTGAGTAATGAAAAACTGTTTTTT. Its protein product is CASSQVYGLSNEKLFF.

The chain has TRBV11-1 and TRBJ1-1; D may be TRBD1 (6 bases). The germline gives CDR1 SGHAT, CDR2 FQDESV (reference sequence). Trimming removed 5 bases at V and 1 base at J, with 17 bases between. This CDR3 contains 16 residues. CDR3 sequence reads: CASSRGGGRQNTEAFF. The CDR3 DNA is TGTGCCAGCAGCCGTGGGGGCGGTAGACAGAACACTGAAGCTTTCTTT. The full variable domain, rest sourced from reference TRBV11-1 and TRBJ1-1, is EAEVAQSPRYKITEKSQAVAFWCDPISGHATLYWYRQILGQGPELLVQFQDESVVDDSQLPKDRFSAERLKGVDSTLKIQPAELGDSAMYLCASSRGGGRQNTEAFFGQGTRLTVV.

The chain couples TRBV24-1 to TRBJ2-2; 9 bases align to TRBD1. V gave up 9 bases and J gave up 1 base; unmatched junction bases: 2. Germline values: CDR1 KGHDR, CDR2 SFDVKD. CDR3 length equals 14 residues. CDR3 residues: CATGGQGNTGELFF. CDR3 in DNA: TGTGCCACCGGGGGACAGGGGAACACCGGGGAGCTGTTTTTT.

This sequence joins TRBV12-3 or TRBV12-4 and TRBJ1-2; D is undetermined. This CDR3 is 12 amino acids long. Trimming removed 1 base at V and 5 bases at J, with 5 bases between. In DNA form, the CDR3 reads TGTGCCAGCAGTTTAGTAGATTATGGCTACACCTTC. This codes for CASSLVDYGYTF.